These 2 T cell receptor beta chains came from one sample sequenced in a study of CD8+CD57+ T cells in acquired aplastic anemia (dated by TCRdb to between 2017 and 2018). The sequencer was an Illumina HiSeq 2000. Genomic DNA served as template for TCR beta VDJ combination and CDR3 sequence profiling. Starting from the raw public reads, TCRdb applied fastp trimming at Q25, assembled clones with MiXCR and retained in-frame beta chains. Every CDR3 protein is listed once, alongside the most common genes and DNA of its rows. This sample lists about 150,000 distinct CDR3 sequences; more than 40% were detected once. The ten most abundant clones make up 25% to 35% of the sample. Patients chosen for sequencing had shown expansion of CD8+CD57+ cells by flow cytometry. The sample taken for sequencing was sorted CD4+, CD8+, or CD8+CD57+ T cells (not recorded which) from PBMCs. The receptors here all came from a human donor with aplastic anemia.

This clonotype has ten or more counts. For the CDR3, the DNA is TGTGCCAGCAGCGCACTAGGTGAGCAGTTCTTC. Protein: CASSALGEQFF. The chain has TRBV7-3 and TRBJ2-1, with a weak D call TRBD2 (5 bases). Per the germline V gene, CDR1 is SGHTA and CDR2 is FQGTGA. There are 11 residues in the CDR3. Trimming took 5 bases from V and 9 from J, leaving 8 bases between them.

This clonotype appeared many times. The J gene is TRBJ2-7, the V gene TRBV20-1; 7 bases line up with TRBD1. With V trimmed by 6 bases and J by 0 bases, 5 bases remained unmatched. This CDR3 has 13 residues. Germline V CDR1 and CDR2: DFQATT, SNEGSKA (reference sequence). CDR3 protein: CSAVGTVSYEQYF. In DNA, the CDR3 is TGCAGTGCCGTCGGGACAGTCTCCTACGAGCAGTACTTC.